This T cell receptor (beta chain) was found in a study of blood T cell repertoires in COVID-19. As for the study in general: Specimens from acute and convalescent COVID-19 originated in the United States, Italy and Spain. The cDNA or gDNA used as material had been derived from T cells, B-cell-depleted T cells, or PBMCs.

In the study's own analysis: How many nucleated cells were present was estimated from reference gene primer amplification. Profiled with immunoSEQ multiplex PCR; TCRdb holds only in-frame clones, not every one. The V and J calls and clone size were taken over from that table, and D and trimming were inferred from the DNA. The sample lists around 87,000 clones, roughly 79% occurring once. This CDR3 has 15 residues. The trim removed 6 bases at V and 4 bases at J, leaving 10 bases unmatched. From germline, CDR1 is MDHEN and CDR2 SYDVKM. This clonotype was sampled from a human donor in a cohort sampled during active COVID-19. Sequencing input: peripheral blood. The chain links TRBV28 to TRBJ1-1, with TRBD1 matching over 8 bases. The CDR3 DNA sequence: TGTGCCAGCAGGCGTCCCGGGACAGGCCTCACTGAAGCTTTCTTT. Translation gives CASRRPGTGLTEAFF.